This T cell receptor (beta chain) was retrieved from a study of shared clonotypes between healthy human individuals. Study in general: For every donor, three CD4 naive, three CD4 memory, two CD8 naive and one CD8 memory plates were used. Study-wide results and caveats: Non-shared clonotypes showed lower generation probabilities than clonotypes common to all four donors.

Naive CD8 cells lacked CD45RO and underwent positive selection for CCR7, leaving out terminally differentiated effector memory CD45RA+ cells. Germline CDR1 is SQVTM and CDR2 is ANQGSEA. Trimming removed 6 bases from V and 0 bases from J, with 9 bases in between. The CDR3 totals 12 residues. Comment on this clone: As yet, its antigen is unknown.

Replicate PCRs for sorted subsets used roughly 200 ng DNA; this equaled 30,000 to 35,000 T cell genomes. TCRdb keeps only in-frame clones here, not all; method: immunoSEQ multiplex PCR. The sample records hundreds of thousands of clones, 95% to 97% being singletons. The chain links TRBV29-1 to TRBJ2-7; no reliable D call. The clonotype was recovered from a woman in her 30s in good health. The sequenced sample consisted of naive CD8+ T cells sorted from blood. The CDR3 DNA is TGCAGCGTAGGGTCTAGCTCCTACGAGCAGTACTTC. This encodes CSVGSSSYEQYF.